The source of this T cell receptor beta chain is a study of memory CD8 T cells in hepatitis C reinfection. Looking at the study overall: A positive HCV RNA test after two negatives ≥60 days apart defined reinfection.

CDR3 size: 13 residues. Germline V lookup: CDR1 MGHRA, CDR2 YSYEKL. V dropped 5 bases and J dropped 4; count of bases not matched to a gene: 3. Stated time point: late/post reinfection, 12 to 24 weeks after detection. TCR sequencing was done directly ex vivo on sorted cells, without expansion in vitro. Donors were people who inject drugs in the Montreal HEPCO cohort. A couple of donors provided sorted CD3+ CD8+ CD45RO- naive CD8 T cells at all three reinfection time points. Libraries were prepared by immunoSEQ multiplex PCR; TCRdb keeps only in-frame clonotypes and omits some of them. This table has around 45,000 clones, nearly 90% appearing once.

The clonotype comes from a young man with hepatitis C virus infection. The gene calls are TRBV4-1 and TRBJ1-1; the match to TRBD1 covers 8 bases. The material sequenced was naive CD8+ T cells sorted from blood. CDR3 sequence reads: CASSEQGGTEAFF. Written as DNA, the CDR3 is TGCGCCAGCAGCGAACAGGGGGGCACTGAAGCTTTCTTT.